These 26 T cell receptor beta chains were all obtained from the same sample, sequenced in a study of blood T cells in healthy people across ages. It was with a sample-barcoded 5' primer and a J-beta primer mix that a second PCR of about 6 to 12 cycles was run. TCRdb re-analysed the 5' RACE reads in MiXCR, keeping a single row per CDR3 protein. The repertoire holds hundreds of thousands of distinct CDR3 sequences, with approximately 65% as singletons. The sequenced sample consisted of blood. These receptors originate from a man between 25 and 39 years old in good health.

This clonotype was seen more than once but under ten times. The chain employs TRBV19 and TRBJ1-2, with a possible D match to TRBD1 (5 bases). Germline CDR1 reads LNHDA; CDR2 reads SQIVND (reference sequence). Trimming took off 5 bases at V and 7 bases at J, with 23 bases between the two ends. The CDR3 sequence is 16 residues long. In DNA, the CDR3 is TGTGCCAGTAGTGCGGGACCGGGACCCCTGGGCGCTGGCTACACCTTC. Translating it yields CASSAGPGPLGAGYTF.

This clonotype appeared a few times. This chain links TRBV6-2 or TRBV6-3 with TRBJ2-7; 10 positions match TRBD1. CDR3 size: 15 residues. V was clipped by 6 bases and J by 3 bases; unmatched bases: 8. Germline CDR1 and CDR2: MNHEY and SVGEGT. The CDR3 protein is CASRPGQGGNYEQYF. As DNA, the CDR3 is TGTGCCAGCAGACCAGGACAGGGGGGAAACTACGAGCAGTACTTC.

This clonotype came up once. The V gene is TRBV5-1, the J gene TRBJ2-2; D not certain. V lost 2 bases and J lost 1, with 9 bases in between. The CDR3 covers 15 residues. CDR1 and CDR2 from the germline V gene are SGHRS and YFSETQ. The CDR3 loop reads CASSLSVENTGELFF. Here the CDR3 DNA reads TGCGCCAGCAGCTTATCTGTAGAGAACACCGGGGAGCTGTTTTTT.

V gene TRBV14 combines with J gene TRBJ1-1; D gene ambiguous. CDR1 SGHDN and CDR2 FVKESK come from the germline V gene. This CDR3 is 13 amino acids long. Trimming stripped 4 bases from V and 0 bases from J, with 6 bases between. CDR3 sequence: CASSLPMNTEAFF. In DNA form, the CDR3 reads TGTGCCAGCAGCCTTCCTATGAACACTGAAGCTTTCTTT.

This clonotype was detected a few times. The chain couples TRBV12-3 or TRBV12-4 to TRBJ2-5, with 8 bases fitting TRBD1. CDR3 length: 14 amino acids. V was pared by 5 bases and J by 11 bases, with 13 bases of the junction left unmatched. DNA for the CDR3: TGTGCCAGCAGTCCACAGGGGGTATCGAGGGAGCAGTACTTC. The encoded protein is CASSPQGVSREQYF.

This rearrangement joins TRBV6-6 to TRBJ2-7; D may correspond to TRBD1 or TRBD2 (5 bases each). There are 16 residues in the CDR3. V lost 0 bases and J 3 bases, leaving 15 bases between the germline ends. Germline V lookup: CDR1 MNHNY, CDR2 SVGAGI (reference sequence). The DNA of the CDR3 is TGTGCCAGCAGTTACTCCAGGAGGCAAGGGGACTACGAGCAGTACTTC. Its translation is CASSYSRRQGDYEQYF.

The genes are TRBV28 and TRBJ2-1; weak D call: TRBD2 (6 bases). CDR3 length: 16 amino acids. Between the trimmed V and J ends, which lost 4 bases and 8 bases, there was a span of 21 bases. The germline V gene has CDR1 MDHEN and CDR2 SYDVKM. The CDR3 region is CASSYSPAGRQDEQFF. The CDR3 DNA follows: TGTGCCAGCAGTTATAGCCCCGCGGGGCGCCAGGATGAGCAGTTCTTC. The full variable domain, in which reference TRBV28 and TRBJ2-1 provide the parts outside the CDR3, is DVKVTQSSRYLVKRTGEKVFLECVQDMDHENMFWYRQDPGLGLRLIYFSYDVKMKEKGDIPEGYSVSREKKERFSLILESASTNQTSMYLCASSYSPAGRQDEQFFGPGTRLTVL.

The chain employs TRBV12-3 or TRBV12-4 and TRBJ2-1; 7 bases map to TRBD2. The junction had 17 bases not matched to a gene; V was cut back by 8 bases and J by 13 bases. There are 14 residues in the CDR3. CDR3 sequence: CASAAEREVETQFF. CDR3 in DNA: TGTGCCAGCGCGGCGGAACGGGAGGTGGAGACCCAGTTCTTC.

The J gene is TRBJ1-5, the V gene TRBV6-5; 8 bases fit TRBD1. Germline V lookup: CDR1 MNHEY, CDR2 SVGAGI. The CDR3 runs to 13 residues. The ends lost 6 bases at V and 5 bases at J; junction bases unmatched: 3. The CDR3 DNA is TGTGCCAGCAGGAAACAGGGGGATCAGCCCCAGCATTTT. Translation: CASRKQGDQPQHF.

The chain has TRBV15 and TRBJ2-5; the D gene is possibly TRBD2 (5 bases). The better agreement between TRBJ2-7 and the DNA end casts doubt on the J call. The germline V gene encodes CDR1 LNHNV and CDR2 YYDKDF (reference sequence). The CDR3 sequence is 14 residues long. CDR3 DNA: TGTGCCACCAGCAGAGAACGGGGTAACGACGAGCAGTACTTC. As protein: CATSRERGNDEQYF.

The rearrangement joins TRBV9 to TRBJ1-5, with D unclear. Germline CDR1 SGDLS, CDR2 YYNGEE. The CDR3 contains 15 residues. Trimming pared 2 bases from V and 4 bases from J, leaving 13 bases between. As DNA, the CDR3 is TGTGCCAGCAGCGTGGGGTCGTCGGTTAATCAGCCCCAGCATTTT. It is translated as CASSVGSSVNQPQHF.

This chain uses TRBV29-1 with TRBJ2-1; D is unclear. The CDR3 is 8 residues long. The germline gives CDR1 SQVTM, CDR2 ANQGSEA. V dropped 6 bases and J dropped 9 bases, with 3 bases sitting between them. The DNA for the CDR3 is TGCAGCGTACGTGAGCAGTTCTTC. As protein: CSVREQFF.

CDR3 loop: CASSRAGVTTQYF. The CDR3 DNA reads as TGTGCCAGCAGTAGAGCGGGGGTGACGACCCAGTACTTC. This chain joins TRBV6-5 and TRBJ2-7, with 8 bases matching TRBD2. The J call may be mistaken, given a closer DNA end match to TRBJ2-5. CDR3 length: 13 residues. CDR1 is MNHEY, CDR2 SVGAGI, per germline.

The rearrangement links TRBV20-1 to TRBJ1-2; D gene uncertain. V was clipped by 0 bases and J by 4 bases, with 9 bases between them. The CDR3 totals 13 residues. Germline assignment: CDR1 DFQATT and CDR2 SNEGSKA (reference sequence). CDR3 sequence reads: CSARDTLGYGYTF. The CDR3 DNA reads TGCAGTGCTAGAGATACACTTGGCTATGGCTACACCTTC.

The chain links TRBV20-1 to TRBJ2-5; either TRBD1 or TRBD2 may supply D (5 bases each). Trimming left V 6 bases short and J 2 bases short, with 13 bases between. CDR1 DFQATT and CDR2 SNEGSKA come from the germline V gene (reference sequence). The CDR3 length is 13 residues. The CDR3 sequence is CSASRGIQETQYF. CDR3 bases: TGCAGTGCGAGTCGGGGCATACAAGAGACCCAGTACTTC.

CDR3 nucleotide sequence: TGTGCCAGCAGTGCCGACTGGGGACAGCTAATCTACGAGCAGTACTTC. Its translation: CASSADWGQLIYEQYF. The J gene is TRBJ2-7, the V gene TRBV27; 7 bases are shared with TRBD1. From germline, CDR1 is MNHEY and CDR2 SMNVEV (reference sequence). V was pared by 5 bases and J by 3 bases, with 13 bases of the junction left unmatched. CDR3 size: 16 residues.

The DNA for the CDR3 is TGCAGTGCTAGTTACCCGGGACTAGCGGGGGACGAGACCCAGTACTTC. As protein: CSASYPGLAGDETQYF. The V and J genes are TRBV20-1 and TRBJ2-5; 14 bases map to TRBD2. The ends lost 3 bases at V and 5 bases at J; junction bases unmatched: 8. Germline values: CDR1 DFQATT, CDR2 SNEGSKA (reference sequence). This CDR3 is built from 16 residues.

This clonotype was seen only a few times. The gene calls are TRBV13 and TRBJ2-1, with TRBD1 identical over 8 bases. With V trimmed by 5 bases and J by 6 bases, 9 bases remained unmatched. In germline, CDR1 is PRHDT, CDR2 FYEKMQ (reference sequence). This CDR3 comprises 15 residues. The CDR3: CASSPRDRIGNEQFF. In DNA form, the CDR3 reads TGTGCCAGCAGCCCTAGGGACAGGATCGGCAATGAGCAGTTCTTC. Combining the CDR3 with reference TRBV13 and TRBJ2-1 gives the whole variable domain AAGVIQSPRHLIKEKRETATLKCYPIPRHDTVYWYQQGPGQDPQFLISFYEKMQSDKGSIPDRFSAQQFSDYHSELNMSSLELGDSALYFCASSPRDRIGNEQFFGPGTRLTVL.

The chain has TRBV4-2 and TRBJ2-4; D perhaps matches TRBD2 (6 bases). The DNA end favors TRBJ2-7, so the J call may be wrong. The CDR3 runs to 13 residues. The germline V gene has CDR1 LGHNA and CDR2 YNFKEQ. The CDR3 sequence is CASSQKGGYEQYF. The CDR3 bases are TGTGCCAGCAGCCAAAAGGGAGGTTACGAGCAGTACTTC.

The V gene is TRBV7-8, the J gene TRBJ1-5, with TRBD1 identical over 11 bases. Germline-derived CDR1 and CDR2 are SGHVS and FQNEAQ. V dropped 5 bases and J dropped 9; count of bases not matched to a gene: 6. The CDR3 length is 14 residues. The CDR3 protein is CASSMGQGVRPQHF. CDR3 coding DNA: TGTGCCAGCAGCATGGGACAGGGGGTCCGGCCCCAGCATTTT.

CDR3 loop: CASSSAGTVGEQFF. The CDR3 DNA reads as TGTGCCAGCAGTTCTGCCGGGACAGTCGGTGAGCAGTTCTTC. V gene TRBV12-3 or TRBV12-4 combines with J gene TRBJ2-1; 7 nucleotides match TRBD1. After removal of 4 bases from V and 9 bases from J, the junction contained 9 bases not matched to a gene. The CDR3 extends over 14 amino acids.

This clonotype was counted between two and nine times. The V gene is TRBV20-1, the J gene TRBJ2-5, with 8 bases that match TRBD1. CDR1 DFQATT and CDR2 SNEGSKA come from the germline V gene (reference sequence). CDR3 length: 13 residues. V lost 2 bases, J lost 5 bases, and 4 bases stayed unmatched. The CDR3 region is CSARKTGVETQYF. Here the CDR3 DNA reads TGCAGTGCTAGAAAGACAGGGGTTGAGACCCAGTACTTC.

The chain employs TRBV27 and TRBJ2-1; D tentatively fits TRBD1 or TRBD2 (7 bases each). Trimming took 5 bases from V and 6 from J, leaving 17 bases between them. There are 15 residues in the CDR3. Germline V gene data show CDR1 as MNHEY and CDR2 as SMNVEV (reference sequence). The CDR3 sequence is CASSTPGGAVNEQFF. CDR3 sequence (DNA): TGTGCCAGCAGTACCCCAGGGGGGGCGGTCAATGAGCAGTTCTTC.

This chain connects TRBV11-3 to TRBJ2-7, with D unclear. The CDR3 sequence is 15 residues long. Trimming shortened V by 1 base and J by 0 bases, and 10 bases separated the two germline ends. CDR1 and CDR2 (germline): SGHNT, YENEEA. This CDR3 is CASSLGAESSYEQYF. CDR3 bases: TGTGCCAGCAGCTTAGGGGCCGAGAGCTCCTACGAGCAGTACTTC.

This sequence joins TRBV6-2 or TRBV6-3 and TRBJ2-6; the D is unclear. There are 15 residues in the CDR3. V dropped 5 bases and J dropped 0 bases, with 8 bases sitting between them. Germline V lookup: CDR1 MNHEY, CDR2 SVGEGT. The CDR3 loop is CASSRDHSGANVLTF. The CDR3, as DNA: TGTGCCAGCAGTCGAGATCACTCTGGGGCCAACGTCCTGACTTTC.

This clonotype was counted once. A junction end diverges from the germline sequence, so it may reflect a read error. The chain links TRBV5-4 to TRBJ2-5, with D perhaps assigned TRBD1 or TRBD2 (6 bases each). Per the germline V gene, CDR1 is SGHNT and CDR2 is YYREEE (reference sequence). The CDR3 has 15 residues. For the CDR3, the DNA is TGTGCCAGCAGCTTGGGGGGGGCCAGTTTGGAGACCCAGTCCTTC. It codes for CASSLGGASLETQSF.